This T cell receptor beta chain was retrieved from a study of identifying expanded T cells in peripheral blood. V was pared by 4 bases and J by 10 bases, with 13 bases of the junction left unmatched. The CDR3 loop spans 14 amino acids. The germline gives CDR1 SGDLS, CDR2 YYNGEE. Sequencing was performed with immunoSEQ multiplex PCR; in TCRdb, only in-frame clones are kept and a portion is missing. The sample has about 94,000 clones, roughly 87% seen once. The specimen sequenced was blood. This TCR was sampled from a person aged 18 to 75 in good health. This chain links TRBV9 with TRBJ2-5; the match to TRBD2 covers 7 bases. CDR3 nucleotide sequence: TGTGCCAGCAGCTCCCGATCGCGGGAGAGGGACCAGTACTTC. Translating it yields CASSSRSRERDQYF.